This T cell receptor (beta chain) was captured in a study of cytomegalovirus exposure and HLA in healthy donors. Turning to the study itself: As released early, the data held 75 million to 90 million unique TCRs from HLA-typed donors. Overall study results and limits: Accounts indicate the classifier identified cytomegalovirus status with strong specificity and sensitivity. Later analysis associated a missense DCLRE1C variant with TCR beta V- and J-gene trimming.

Germline trimming cut 2 bases from V and 4 bases from J; bases unmatched to any gene: 5. In germline, CDR1 is SGHNT, CDR2 YYREEE (reference sequence). The CDR3 totals 15 residues. Unrecorded immune exposures were likely, despite nominal health at sampling. The study ran its PCR with 60 Vbeta and 13 Jbeta primers. Only in-frame clones appear in the TCRdb table, and some are missing; sequencing was by immunoSEQ multiplex PCR. The repertoire has 100,000 to 150,000 clones, approximately 80% of them found once; the top ten carry approximately 5.5%. This clone was seen a few times. What it binds is unknown. Sequences were obtained from PBMCs. The sequence derives from a man aged 18 to 29 in good health and CMV-seropositive. J is TRBJ2-2 and V is TRBV5-4, with TRBD1 matching 7 bases. For the CDR3, the DNA is TGTGCCAGCAGCTTCAAGGGGGCCGGCACCGGGGAGCTGTTTTTT. Translated, it gives CASSFKGAGTGELFF.